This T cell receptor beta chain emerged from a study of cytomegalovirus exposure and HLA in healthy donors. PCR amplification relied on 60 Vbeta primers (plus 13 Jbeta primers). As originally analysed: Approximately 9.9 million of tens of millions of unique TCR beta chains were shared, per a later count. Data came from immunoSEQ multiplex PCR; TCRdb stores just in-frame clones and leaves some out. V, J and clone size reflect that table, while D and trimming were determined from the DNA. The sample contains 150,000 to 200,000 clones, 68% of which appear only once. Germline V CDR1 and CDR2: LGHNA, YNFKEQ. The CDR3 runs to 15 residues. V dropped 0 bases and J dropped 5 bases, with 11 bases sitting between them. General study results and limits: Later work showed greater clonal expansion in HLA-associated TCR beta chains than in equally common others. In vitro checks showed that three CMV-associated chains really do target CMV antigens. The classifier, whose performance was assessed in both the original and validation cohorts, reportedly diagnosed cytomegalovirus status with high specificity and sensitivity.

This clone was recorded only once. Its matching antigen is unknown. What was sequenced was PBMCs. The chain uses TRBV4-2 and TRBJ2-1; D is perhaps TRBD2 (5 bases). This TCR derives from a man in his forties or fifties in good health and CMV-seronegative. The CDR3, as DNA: TGTGCCAGCAGCCAAGATCGGGGAGTAAACAATGAGCAGTTCTTC. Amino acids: CASSQDRGVNNEQFF.